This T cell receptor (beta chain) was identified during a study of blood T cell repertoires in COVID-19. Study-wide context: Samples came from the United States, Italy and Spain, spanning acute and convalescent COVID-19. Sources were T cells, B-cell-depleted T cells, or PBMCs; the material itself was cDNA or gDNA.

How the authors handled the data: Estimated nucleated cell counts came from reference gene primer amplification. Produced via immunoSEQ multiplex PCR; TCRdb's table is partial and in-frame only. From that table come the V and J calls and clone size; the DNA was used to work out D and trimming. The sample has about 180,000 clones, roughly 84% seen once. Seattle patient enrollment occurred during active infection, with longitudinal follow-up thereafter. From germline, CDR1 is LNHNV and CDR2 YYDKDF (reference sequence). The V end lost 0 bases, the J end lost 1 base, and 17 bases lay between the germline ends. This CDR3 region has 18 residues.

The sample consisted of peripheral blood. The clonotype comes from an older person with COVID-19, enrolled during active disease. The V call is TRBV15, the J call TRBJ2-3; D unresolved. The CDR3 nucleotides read TGTGCCACCAGCAGAGATATTGGTTTAAGCACGGGCACAGATACGCAGTATTTT. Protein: CATSRDIGLSTGTDTQYF.